Below are 32 T cell receptor beta chains sequenced from a single sample in a study of T cells in Graves' hyperthyroidism and ophthalmopathy. It was RNA transcripts that yielded the amplified TCR beta CDR3 regions. The HTBI primer set was used in a first-round RT-PCR of the TCR CDR3. One entry per CDR3 protein, called by TCRdb with MiXCR from the multiplex PCR reads. The sample shows hundreds of thousands of distinct CDR3 sequences, around 13% of them seen only once. Sequenced sample: blood. The receptors were gathered from a woman aged 18-29 years with Graves' hyperthyroidism.

This chain links TRBV19 with TRBJ1-5, with D maybe TRBD1 (6 bases). Trimming removed 8 bases at V and 0 bases at J, with 14 bases between. This CDR3 is 15 amino acids long. CDR1 is LNHDA, CDR2 SQIVND, per germline (reference sequence). The CDR3 sequence is CASQDRGYSNQPQHF. CDR3 sequence (DNA): TGTGCCAGTCAGGACAGAGGTTATAGCAATCAGCCCCAGCATTTT.

This clonotype was seen a handful of times. CDR3 in DNA: TGTGCCAGCAGCCTTGGTAGGGAGCTGTTTTTT. This encodes CASSLGRELFF. This chain connects TRBV6-1 to TRBJ2-2; D uncertain. Germline V lookup: CDR1 MNHNS, CDR2 SASEGT. Deletions cut 6 bases from V and 9 bases from J, with 8 bases between. This CDR3 has 11 residues.

This clonotype was seen only a few times. The chain couples TRBV7-9 to TRBJ2-2; 14 bases match TRBD2. J gave up 5 bases and V 5 bases, and 10 bases lay outside the gene matches. From germline, CDR1 is SEHNR and CDR2 FQNEAQ (reference sequence). CDR3 length: 18 amino acids. The CDR3 reads CASSRGLAGARGTGELFF. The CDR3 bases are TGTGCCAGCAGCCGGGGACTAGCGGGAGCCCGGGGGACCGGGGAGCTGTTTTTT.

This clonotype was seen many times. V is TRBV7-2 and J is TRBJ1-5, with D tentatively TRBD1 (5 bases). This CDR3 has 14 residues. Trimming left V 4 bases short and J 6 bases short, with 13 bases between. Germline CDR1 reads SGHTA; CDR2 reads FQGNSA. CDR3 coding DNA: TGTGCCAGCAGCTGGCAGGGTGAAGGTCAGCCCCAGCATTTT. This gives the protein CASSWQGEGQPQHF.

This clonotype appeared many times. This chain uses TRBV12-3 or TRBV12-4 with TRBJ1-3; TRBD1 agrees at 7 bases. J gave up 4 bases and V 5 bases, and 11 bases lay outside the gene matches. The length of the CDR3 is 16 residues. Here the CDR3 DNA reads TGTGCCAGCAGTGTGGGGACAGCCCGGACGGGAAACACCATATATTTT. Translated, it gives CASSVGTARTGNTIYF.

This chain joins TRBV28 and TRBJ1-1; 9 bases map to TRBD1. Germline V gene lookup returns CDR1 MDHEN and CDR2 SYDVKM. The CDR3 length is 16 residues. V trimming: 4 bases; J trimming: 0 bases; junction bases outside the gene matches: 6. CDR3 bases: TGTGCCAGCAGTTACGGGACAGGGCGGATGAACACTGAAGCTTTCTTT. Translated, it gives CASSYGTGRMNTEAFF.

This clonotype was detected many times. This chain links TRBV7-2 with TRBJ1-2; D remains ambiguous. The CDR3 spans 17 residues. Deletions cut 0 bases from V and 6 bases from J, with 20 bases between. Looked up from germline, CDR1 is SGHTA and CDR2 is FQGNSA. The CDR3 protein is CASSLASSGFERDGYTF. CDR3 in DNA: TGTGCCAGCAGCTTAGCGAGTTCGGGGTTCGAAAGAGATGGCTACACCTTC.

This clonotype was counted at least ten times. The chain is built from TRBV20-1 and TRBJ1-4; TRBD1 agrees at 8 bases. This CDR3 comprises 14 residues. The V gene's germline CDR1 is DFQATT and CDR2 SNEGSKA (reference sequence). V lost 1 base to trimming and J lost 6 bases; unmatched junction nucleotides: 4. The CDR3, as DNA: TGCAGTGCTAGAGGCAGGGGGCGCGATGAAAAACTGTTTTTT. This sequence encodes CSARGRGRDEKLFF.

This rearrangement joins TRBV12-3 or TRBV12-4 to TRBJ1-4; D is unclear. This CDR3 is built from 16 residues. Trimming left V 5 bases short and J 4 bases short, with 17 bases between. The DNA of the CDR3 is TGTGCCAGCAGTCCAACACGGTGGACCCTTAATGAAAAACTGTTTTTT. Its translation is CASSPTRWTLNEKLFF.

The table lists this clonotype with many counts. The chain is built from TRBV20-1 and TRBJ1-5; maybe TRBD1 (6 bases). From germline, CDR1 is DFQATT and CDR2 SNEGSKA (reference sequence). CDR3 length equals 14 residues. Trimming shortened V by 2 bases and J by 7 bases, and 15 bases separated the two germline ends. This chain's CDR3 is CSARPTAGEQPQHF. As DNA, the CDR3 is TGCAGTGCTAGACCTACGGCAGGGGAGCAGCCCCAGCATTTT.

This clonotype was seen more than once but under ten times. J is TRBJ2-7 and V is TRBV12-3 or TRBV12-4, with a weak D call TRBD2 (7 bases). V lost 0 bases to trimming and J lost 0 bases, with 12 bases between them. The CDR3 contains 16 residues. CDR3 sequence (DNA): TGTGCCAGCAGTTTAGCGAGCGGGACACCCTCCTACGAGCAGTACTTC. Translating it yields CASSLASGTPSYEQYF.

This clonotype was picked up many times. The rearrangement links TRBV18 to TRBJ2-1; D uncertain. This CDR3 comprises 15 residues. Germline CDR1 KGHSH, CDR2 LQKENI. The V end lost 3 bases, the J end lost 3 bases, and 12 bases lay between the germline ends. The CDR3, as DNA: TGTGCCAGCTCACCTCTTCAGGCCTTCTACAATGAGCAGTTCTTC. It is translated as CASSPLQAFYNEQFF.

In its sample, this clonotype was seen many times. The chain links TRBV7-2 to TRBJ1-1; possibly TRBD1 for D (6 bases). Germline assignment: CDR1 SGHTA and CDR2 FQGNSA. CDR3 length: 13 residues. V was cut by 4 bases and J by 6 bases, with 12 bases left in between. The CDR3 DNA is TGTGCCAGCAGCTACATACAGGGAGCTGAAGCTTTCTTT. This codes for CASSYIQGAEAFF. Together with reference TRBV7-2 and TRBJ1-1, the CDR3 gives the full variable domain: GAGVSQSPSNKVTEKGKDVELRCDPISGHTALYWYRQSLGQGLEFLIYFQGNSAPDKSGLPSDRFSAERTGGSVSTLTIQRTQQEDSAVYLCASSYIQGAEAFFGQGTRLTVV.

This clonotype was counted at least ten times. The gene calls are TRBV27 and TRBJ2-3, with D uncertain. Germline lookup yields CDR1 MNHEY and CDR2 SMNVEV (reference sequence). Between the trimmed V and J ends, which lost 2 bases and 6 bases, there was a span of 6 bases. The CDR3 has 12 residues. DNA for the CDR3: TGTGCCAGCAGTTTAATCGGGGATACGCAGTATTTT. It yields the protein CASSLIGDTQYF.

This clonotype was counted ten times or more. This chain uses TRBV18 with TRBJ2-3; D is ambiguous. The ends were cut back, 3 bases at V and 6 bases at J, with 7 bases in the middle. This CDR3 has 12 residues. CDR1 KGHSH and CDR2 LQKENI come from the germline V gene. DNA for the CDR3: TGTGCCAGCTCACCTAGCATCGATACGCAGTATTTT. Translated: CASSPSIDTQYF. The variable domain in full, with the rest retrieved from reference TRBV18 and TRBJ2-3, is NAGVMQNPRHLVRRRGQEARLRCSPMKGHSHVYWYRQLPEEGLKFMVYLQKENIIDESGMPKERFSAEFPKEGPSILRIQQVVRGDSAAYFCASSPSIDTQYFGPGTRLTVL.

This clonotype was counted only a few times. The chain uses TRBV5-1 and TRBJ2-3; possibly TRBD1 for D (5 bases). From germline, CDR1 is SGHRS and CDR2 YFSETQ. Trimming removed 4 bases from V and 5 bases from J, with 14 bases in between. The CDR3 is 14 amino acids. Here the CDR3 DNA reads TGCGCCAGCAGCCCGACAGTCTTCGGAGATACGCAGTATTTT. It translates to CASSPTVFGDTQYF.

This clonotype showed up many times. In nucleotides, the CDR3 is TGTGCCAGCAGTTTAACTAGCGGTGGCTCCTACAATGAGCAGTTCTTC. Its protein product is CASSLTSGGSYNEQFF. V gene TRBV27 combines with J gene TRBJ2-1, with TRBD2 matching over 8 bases. V was clipped by 2 bases and J by 0 bases; unmatched bases: 3. CDR1 MNHEY and CDR2 SMNVEV come from the germline V gene (reference sequence). This CDR3 contains 16 residues.

This clonotype has a count of ten or more. The chain combines TRBV20-1 with TRBJ2-1; 7 bases align to TRBD1. Unmatched junction bases numbered 8, after V lost 7 bases and J lost 5 bases. Germline lookup yields CDR1 DFQATT and CDR2 SNEGSKA (reference sequence). This CDR3 region has 13 residues. In nucleotides, the CDR3 is TGCAGTGTCCCCGGACAGGTACACAATGAGCAGTTCTTC. Its protein is CSVPGQVHNEQFF.

This clonotype came up many times. V usage is TRBV7-9 and J usage is TRBJ2-1, with 12 nucleotides matching TRBD2. The CDR3 is 16 amino acids. Germline loops: CDR1 SEHNR, CDR2 FQNEAQ (reference sequence). Losses at the gene ends were 5 bases for V and 7 bases for J; bases not matched to a gene: 9. The CDR3 is CASSPRLAGVNNEQFF. In DNA, the CDR3 is TGTGCCAGCAGCCCGCGACTAGCGGGAGTAAATAATGAGCAGTTCTTC.

The J gene is TRBJ2-3, the V gene TRBV2, with TRBD2 matching 14 bases. V shed 6 bases and J 5 bases; nucleotides not matched to a gene: 4. CDR1 SNHLY and CDR2 FYNNEI come from the germline V gene. The CDR3 runs 15 residues. This CDR3 is CASRRLAGGGDTQYF. The CDR3 DNA reads TGTGCCAGCAGGCGACTAGCGGGAGGGGGAGATACGCAGTATTTT. Together with reference TRBV2 and TRBJ2-3, the CDR3 gives the full variable domain: EPEVTQTPSHQVTQMGQEVILRCVPISNHLYFYWYRQILGQKVEFLVSFYNNEISEKSEIFDDQFSVERPDGSNFTLKIRSTKLEDSAMYFCASRRLAGGGDTQYFGPGTRLTVL.

The V call is TRBV12-3 or TRBV12-4, the J call TRBJ2-1, with 12 bases fitting TRBD1. V gave up 6 bases and J gave up 9 bases; unmatched junction bases: 9. This CDR3 is 15 amino acids long. CDR3 DNA sequence: TGTGCCAGCAGACCTCCGGGACAGGGGGCCGGTGAGCAGTTCTTC. It translates to CASRPPGQGAGEQFF.

This clonotype was seen ten or more times. The chain joins TRBV11-3 to TRBJ1-2, with 8 bases matching TRBD1. The V gene's germline CDR1 is SGHNT and CDR2 YENEEA. The CDR3 spans 14 residues. The junction had 9 bases not matched to a gene; V was cut back by 10 bases and J by 2 bases. Here the CDR3 DNA reads TGTGCCAACCCCCCGGGACAGGACAACTATGGCTACACCTTC. Translation: CANPPGQDNYGYTF.

This chain joins TRBV4-2 and TRBJ2-3, with 11 bases matching TRBD2. In germline, CDR1 is LGHNA, CDR2 YNFKEQ. This CDR3 is 15 amino acids long. V trimming: 3 bases; J trimming: 4 bases; junction bases outside the gene matches: 3. Here the CDR3 DNA reads TGTGCCAGCAGCCAGGGACTAGCGGACTCAGATACGCAGTATTTT. Protein sequence: CASSQGLADSDTQYF.

The rearrangement uses TRBV7-9 and TRBJ1-2, with D possibly being TRBD1 (6 bases). Trimming pared 6 bases from V and 8 bases from J, leaving 16 bases between. The CDR3 loop spans 13 amino acids. Germline CDR1 reads SEHNR; CDR2 reads FQNEAQ (reference sequence). The CDR3 spells CASRLTQGGGYTF. Written as DNA, the CDR3 is TGTGCCAGCAGGTTGACACAGGGCGGAGGCTACACCTTC.

This clonotype was detected ten times or more. J is TRBJ2-5 and V is TRBV7-2; D is uncertain. Trimming cost V 0 bases and J 5 bases, with 13 bases left between them. CDR1 and CDR2 (germline): SGHTA, FQGNSA. CDR3 size: 15 residues. CDR3 protein: CASSLAAGPRETQYF. DNA of the CDR3: TGTGCCAGCAGCTTAGCGGCAGGTCCTAGGGAGACCCAGTACTTC.

This clonotype was counted many times. The chain joins TRBV6-4 to TRBJ1-1; no clear D. The germline V and J ends were trimmed by 4 bases and 1 base, with 7 bases remaining between them. The CDR3 totals 13 residues. Germline V gene lookup returns CDR1 MRHNA and CDR2 SNTAGT. The CDR3 DNA is TGTGCCAGCAGTGTAGAGGAGAACACTGAAGCTTTCTTT. Its translation is CASSVEENTEAFF.

This clonotype has a handful of counts. The chain uses TRBV12-3 or TRBV12-4 and TRBJ2-1; 7 bases are shared with TRBD2. V shed 8 bases and J 6 bases; nucleotides not matched to a gene: 10. The CDR3 sequence is 14 residues long. The CDR3, as DNA: TGTGCCAGCTCTGCTAGCGGCCTTTCCAATGAGCAGTTCTTC. Translating it yields CASSASGLSNEQFF.

This clonotype was seen only a few times. The V and J genes are TRBV2 and TRBJ2-3; no clear D. The V end was cut by 6 bases, the J end by 5 bases, with 12 bases between. Germline-derived CDR1 and CDR2 are SNHLY and FYNNEI. The CDR3 spans 13 residues. The CDR3 region is CASSQREEDTQYF. The CDR3 DNA reads TGTGCCAGCAGCCAAAGAGAGGAAGATACGCAGTATTTT. Variable domain in full (rest from reference TRBV2 and TRBJ2-3): EPEVTQTPSHQVTQMGQEVILRCVPISNHLYFYWYRQILGQKVEFLVSFYNNEISEKSEIFDDQFSVERPDGSNFTLKIRSTKLEDSAMYFCASSQREEDTQYFGPGTRLTVL.

Only a few counts were recorded for this clonotype. This may be a read error: a much more frequent sequence differs by one nucleotide. Because it lacks the conserved phenylalanine or tryptophan at the end, this CDR3 is likely a read error. The chain employs TRBV2 and TRBJ1-1; TRBD1 might be the D (6 bases). Looked up from germline, CDR1 is SNHLY and CDR2 is FYNNEI. This CDR3 contains 14 residues. V was shortened by 3 bases and J by 5 bases, with 13 bases between the two germline ends. The CDR3 is CASSDRTAVTEAFL. CDR3 DNA: TGTGCCAGCAGTGATAGGACAGCCGTTACTGAAGCTTTCCTT.

Many counts were recorded for this clonotype. This chain uses TRBV5-1 with TRBJ2-7, with TRBD1 matching 9 bases. The CDR3 contains 14 residues. CDR1 is SGHRS, CDR2 YFSETQ, per germline. J was trimmed by 3 bases and V by 4 bases; bases with no gene match: 5. In DNA form, the CDR3 reads TGCGCCAGCAGCCAGGACAGGGGATACTACGAGCAGTACTTC. Amino acids: CASSQDRGYYEQYF.

This clonotype was picked up many times. The V and J genes are TRBV6-1 and TRBJ2-1, with TRBD1 as a possible D gene (6 bases). V was shortened by 8 bases and J by 0 bases, with 8 bases between the two germline ends. The V gene's germline CDR1 is MNHNS and CDR2 SASEGT. The CDR3 spans 13 residues. Here the CDR3 reads CASGQLSYNEQFF. The CDR3 region has the DNA TGTGCCAGCGGACAGCTCTCCTACAATGAGCAGTTCTTC.

This clonotype was detected many times. J is TRBJ2-5 and V is TRBV30; 10 positions match TRBD1. The germline CDR1 and CDR2 sequences are GTSNPN and SVGIG (reference sequence). The CDR3 is made up of 14 amino acids. Trimming at V came to 4 bases and at J to 4 bases, leaving 6 bases not matched to a gene. The DNA for the CDR3 is TGTGCCTGGATTGACAGGGGGCGAGGAGAGACCCAGTACTTC. Translated, it gives CAWIDRGRGETQYF.